The 16 T cell receptor beta chains below all came from one sample that was sequenced in a study of T cell responses to AZD1222 COVID-19 vaccine. Produced via immunoSEQ multiplex PCR; TCRdb's table is partial and in-frame only. The sample records 210,000 or so clones, approximately 94% being singletons. Here the sequenced sample was peripheral blood, taken on day 0 of MenACWY control vaccination. These receptors were taken from an adult in good health.

This chain uses TRBV4-1 with TRBJ1-4; D gene ambiguous. Germline V CDR1 and CDR2: MGHRA, YSYEKL. The CDR3 is made up of 15 amino acids. Trimming took off 1 base at V and 7 bases at J, with 13 bases between the two ends. The CDR3 DNA reads TGCGCCAGCAGCCAAGGTAGACCGGCCGGTGAAAAACTGTTTTTT. Protein: CASSQGRPAGEKLFF.

In this sample, this clone turned up once. The chain links TRBV28 to TRBJ1-2, with a tentative D call TRBD1 (5 bases). The CDR3 spans 15 residues. CDR1 is MDHEN and CDR2 is SYDVKM in the germline V gene. V was clipped by 2 bases and J by 4 bases, with 14 bases between them. The CDR3: CASSLNGAGSYGYTF. The CDR3 DNA reads as TGTGCCAGCAGTTTAAATGGGGCAGGCTCCTATGGCTACACCTTC.

The chain links TRBV2 to TRBJ1-5; 8 bases match TRBD1. The CDR3 consists of 15 residues. Per germline, CDR1 SNHLY and CDR2 FYNNEI. V lost 6 bases and J lost 4; bases outside the gene matches: 8. CDR3: CASRTAWTGNQPQHF. The CDR3, as DNA: TGTGCCAGCAGGACTGCGTGGACAGGGAATCAGCCCCAGCATTTT.

V and J are TRBV19 and TRBJ2-6, with D tentatively TRBD1 (5 bases). The CDR3 is made up of 16 amino acids. V lost 9 bases to trimming and J lost 1 base, with 16 bases between them. The germline gives CDR1 LNHDA, CDR2 SQIVND (reference sequence). The DNA for the CDR3 is TGTGCCAGCTCATTAGGTAGGGGATCTGGGGCCAACGTCCTGACTTTC. It codes for CASSLGRGSGANVLTF. Full variable domain (missing parts from reference TRBV19 and TRBJ2-6): DGGITQSPKYLFRKEGQNVTLSCEQNLNHDAMYWYRQDPGQGLRLIYYSQIVNDFQKGDIAEGYSVSREKKESFPLTVTSAQKNPTAFYLCASSLGRGSGANVLTFGAGSRLTVL.

V and J are TRBV5-5 and TRBJ1-5; 11 bases fit TRBD1. Germline V gene data show CDR1 as SGHKS and CDR2 as YYEKEE (reference sequence). The junction had 6 bases not matched to a gene; V was cut back by 5 bases and J by 5 bases. This CDR3 is built from 15 residues. The CDR3 coding sequence is TGTGCCAGCAGGGAAGGACAGGGGGCCTATCAGCCCCAGCATTTT. Residues: CASREGQGAYQPQHF.

This clone was seen just once. An end of the junction differs from the germline gene, which may be a read error. The V and J genes are TRBV7-2 and TRBJ2-2, with 8 bases lining up with TRBD1. Germline-derived CDR1 and CDR2 are SGHTA and FQGNSA. The CDR3 loop spans 16 amino acids. CDR3 in DNA: TGTGCCAGCACCGACCAGGGGGCAACCGACACCCGGGAGCTGTTTTTT. Amino acid sequence: CASTDQGATDTRELFF.

This rearrangement joins TRBV7-2 to TRBJ2-5, with 12 bases aligning to TRBD2. The J segment lost 5 bases and the V segment lost 5 bases, leaving 15 bases of the junction unmatched. CDR1 and CDR2 (germline): SGHTA, FQGNSA. This CDR3 comprises 18 residues. CDR3 sequence: CASSARALAGGWGETQYF. In nucleotides, the CDR3 is TGTGCCAGCAGCGCCCGCGCACTAGCGGGGGGCTGGGGTGAGACCCAGTACTTC.

The chain links TRBV6-1 to TRBJ2-7, with D maybe TRBD2 (6 bases). Per the germline V gene, CDR1 is MNHNS and CDR2 is SASEGT. The CDR3 sequence is 11 residues long. Between the trimmed V and J ends, which lost 3 bases and 11 bases, there was a span of 11 bases. The CDR3 DNA follows: TGTGCCAGCAGTGATCCCGGGACTGAGTACTTC. Its translation is CASSDPGTEYF.

The chain has TRBV5-1 and TRBJ2-7; the D gene is possibly TRBD1 (6 bases). V lost 4 bases and J 0 bases, leaving 14 bases between the germline ends. This CDR3 has 15 residues. The V gene's germline CDR1 is SGHRS and CDR2 YFSETQ. The CDR3 coding sequence is TGCGCCAGCAGCGTGACAGGCCTCATCTCCTACGAGCAGTACTTC. Translated, it gives CASSVTGLISYEQYF.

The chain combines TRBV19 with TRBJ2-7; 9 nucleotides agree with TRBD1. CDR1 and CDR2 from the germline V gene are LNHDA and SQIVND (reference sequence). With 4 bases clipped from V and 5 bases from J, the junction kept 9 bases outside the gene matches. This CDR3 spans 15 amino acids. The CDR3 spells CASSTGTGILHEQYF. The CDR3 DNA sequence: TGTGCCAGTAGTACCGGGACAGGGATCCTCCACGAGCAGTACTTC.

The chain uses TRBV28 and TRBJ1-3; 12 bases map to TRBD1. The germline V gene encodes CDR1 MDHEN and CDR2 SYDVKM. The CDR3 runs to 17 residues. Trimming removed 6 bases from V and 5 bases from J; junction bases left unmatched: 11. As DNA, the CDR3 is TGTGCCAGCAGGGAAACGGGACAGGGGGCATTTCGAAACACCATATATTTT. It specifies CASRETGQGAFRNTIYF.

Turning to this clone: Other DNA sequences in this specimen translate into the identical CDR3. The CDR3 sequence is CASSPDMNTEAFF. CDR3 DNA sequence: TGCGCCAGCAGTCCAGACATGAACACTGAAGCTTTCTTT. This sequence joins TRBV5-1 and TRBJ1-1; no reliable D call. The V gene's germline CDR1 is SGHRS and CDR2 YFSETQ. Trimming left V 5 bases short and J 0 bases short, with 8 bases between. The CDR3 extends over 13 amino acids.

The chain couples TRBV11-2 to TRBJ2-3, with a tentative D call TRBD1 (5 bases). V was clipped by 5 bases and J by 0 bases, with 15 bases between them. Per germline, CDR1 SGHAT and CDR2 FQNNGV. The CDR3 length is 16 residues. In nucleotides, the CDR3 is TGTGCCAGCAGCCACCGGAAGGGGCGTAGCACAGATACGCAGTATTTT. It is translated as CASSHRKGRSTDTQYF.

On this clone itself: The identical CDR3 is also encoded by other nucleotide sequences in the sample. The chain employs TRBV18 and TRBJ1-2; the D is unclear. The V gene's germline CDR1 is KGHSH and CDR2 LQKENI. Trimming left V 3 bases short and J 0 bases short, with 8 bases between. This CDR3 is built from 14 residues. The CDR3 DNA is TGTGCCAGCTCACCCGACCGGGCTAACTATGGCTACACCTTC. This codes for CASSPDRANYGYTF. The whole variable domain, filled in from reference TRBV18 and TRBJ1-2, reads NAGVMQNPRHLVRRRGQEARLRCSPMKGHSHVYWYRQLPEEGLKFMVYLQKENIIDESGMPKERFSAEFPKEGPSILRIQQVVRGDSAAYFCASSPDRANYGYTFGSGTRLTVV.

The chain uses TRBV2 and TRBJ1-1; a possible D gene is TRBD1 (6 bases). The CDR3 runs to 15 residues. CDR1 and CDR2 (germline): SNHLY, FYNNEI. V dropped 5 bases and J dropped 1 base, with 14 bases sitting between them. The CDR3 DNA reads as TGTGCCAGCAGTTTGGTGGGGGGGGCGAACACTGAAGCTTTCTTT. Translation: CASSLVGGANTEAFF.

The gene calls are TRBV7-2 and TRBJ1-2, with 8 bases fitting TRBD1. This CDR3 spans 12 amino acids. Germline CDR1 SGHTA, CDR2 FQGNSA. V shed 5 bases and J 7 bases; nucleotides not matched to a gene: 3. The CDR3 is CASSLDRGGYTF. For the CDR3, the DNA is TGTGCCAGCAGCCTCGACAGGGGTGGCTACACCTTC.